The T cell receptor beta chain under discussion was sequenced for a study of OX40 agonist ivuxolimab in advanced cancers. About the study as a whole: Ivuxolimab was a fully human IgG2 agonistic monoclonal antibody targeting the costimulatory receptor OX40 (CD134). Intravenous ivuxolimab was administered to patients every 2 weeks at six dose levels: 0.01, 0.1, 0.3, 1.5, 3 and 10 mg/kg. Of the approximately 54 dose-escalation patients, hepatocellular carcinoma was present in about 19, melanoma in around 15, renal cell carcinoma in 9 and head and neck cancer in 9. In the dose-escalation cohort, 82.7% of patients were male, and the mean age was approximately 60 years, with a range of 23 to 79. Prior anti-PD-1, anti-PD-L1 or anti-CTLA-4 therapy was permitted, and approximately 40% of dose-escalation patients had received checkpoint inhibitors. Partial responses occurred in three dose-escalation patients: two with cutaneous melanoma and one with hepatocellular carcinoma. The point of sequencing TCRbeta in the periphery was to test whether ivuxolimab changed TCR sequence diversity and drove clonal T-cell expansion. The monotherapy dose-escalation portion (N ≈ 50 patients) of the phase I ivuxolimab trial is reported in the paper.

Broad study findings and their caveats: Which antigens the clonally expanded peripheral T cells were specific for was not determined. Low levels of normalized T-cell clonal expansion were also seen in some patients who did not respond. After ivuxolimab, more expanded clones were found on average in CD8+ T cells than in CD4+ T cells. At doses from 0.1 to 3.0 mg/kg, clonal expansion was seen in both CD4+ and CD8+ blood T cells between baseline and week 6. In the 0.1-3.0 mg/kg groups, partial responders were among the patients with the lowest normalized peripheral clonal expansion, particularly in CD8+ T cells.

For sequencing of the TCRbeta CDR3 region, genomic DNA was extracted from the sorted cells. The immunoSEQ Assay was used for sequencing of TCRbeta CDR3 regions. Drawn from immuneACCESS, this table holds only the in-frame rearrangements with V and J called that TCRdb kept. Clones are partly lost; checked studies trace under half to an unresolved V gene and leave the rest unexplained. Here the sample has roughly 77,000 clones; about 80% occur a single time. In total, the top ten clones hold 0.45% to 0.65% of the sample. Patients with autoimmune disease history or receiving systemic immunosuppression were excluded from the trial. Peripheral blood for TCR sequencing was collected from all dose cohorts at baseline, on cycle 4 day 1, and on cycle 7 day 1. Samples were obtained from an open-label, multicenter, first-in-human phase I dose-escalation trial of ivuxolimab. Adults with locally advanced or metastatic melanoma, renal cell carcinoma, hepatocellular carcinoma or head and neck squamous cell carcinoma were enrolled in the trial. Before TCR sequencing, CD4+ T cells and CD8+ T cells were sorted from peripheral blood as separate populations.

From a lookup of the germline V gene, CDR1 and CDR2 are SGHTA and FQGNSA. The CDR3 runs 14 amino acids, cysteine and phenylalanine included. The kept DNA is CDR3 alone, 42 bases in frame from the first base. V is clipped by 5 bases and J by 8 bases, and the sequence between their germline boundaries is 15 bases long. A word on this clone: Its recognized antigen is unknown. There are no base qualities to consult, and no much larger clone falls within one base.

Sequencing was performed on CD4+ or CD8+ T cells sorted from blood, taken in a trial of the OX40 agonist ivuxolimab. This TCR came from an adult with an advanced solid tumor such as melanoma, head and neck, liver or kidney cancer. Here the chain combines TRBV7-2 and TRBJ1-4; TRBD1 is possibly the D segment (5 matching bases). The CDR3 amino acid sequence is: CASSVQGPKEKLFF. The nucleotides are TGTGCCAGCAGCGTTCAGGGACCGAAAGAAAAACTGTTTTTT.